This T cell receptor beta chain was found in a study of blood T cell repertoires in COVID-19. Background on the study: Samples of COVID-19 (acute and convalescent) were obtained from the United States, Italy and Spain. T cells, B-cell-depleted T cells, or PBMCs supplied cDNA or gDNA.

TCRdb keeps only in-frame clones here, not all; method: immunoSEQ multiplex PCR. Of some 40,000 clones listed, about 80% are singletons. V was clipped by 0 bases and J by 1 base, with 17 bases between them. Germline V gene lookup returns CDR1 SGHRS and CDR2 YFSETQ. The CDR3 is 18 residues long. This chain links TRBV5-1 with TRBJ1-5; possible D gene TRBD1, 6 bases. The material sequenced was peripheral blood. The clonotype comes from a man between 45 and 60 years old with active or convalescent COVID-19. Here the CDR3 DNA reads TGCGCCAGCAGCTTGGGAACTACGAGCAGGGGAAGCAATCAGCCCCAGCATTTT. Protein sequence: CASSLGTTSRGSNQPQHF.